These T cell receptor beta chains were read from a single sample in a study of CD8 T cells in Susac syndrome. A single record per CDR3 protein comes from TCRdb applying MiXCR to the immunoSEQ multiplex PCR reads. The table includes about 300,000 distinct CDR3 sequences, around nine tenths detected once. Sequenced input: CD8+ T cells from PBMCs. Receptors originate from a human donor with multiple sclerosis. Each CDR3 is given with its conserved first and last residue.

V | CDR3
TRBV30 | CAWSSTDTQYF
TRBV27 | CASSSIGLAPYNEQFF
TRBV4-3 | CASSQDSVTSGGAGELFF
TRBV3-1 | CASSQWGAMLRWFF
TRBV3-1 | CASSQLAGGLQSSYNEQFF
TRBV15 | CATSRVPQRGFSTDTQYF
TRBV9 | CASSESGGASYEQYF
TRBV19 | CASSSVTGTTGEQYF
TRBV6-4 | CASSVLAGGTDTQYF
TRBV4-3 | CASSQEAGTGGYGANVLTF
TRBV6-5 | CASSYGGGAGGELFF
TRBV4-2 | CASSQERLFQGAQYF
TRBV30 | CAWSVVNIQYF
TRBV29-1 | CSVVGAGIEAFF
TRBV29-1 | CSVEDLWYRGVGRRNYGYTF
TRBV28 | CASRQPAQGGVGYTF
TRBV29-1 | CSVVEGQGSYEQYF
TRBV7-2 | CASSLGGRGQYF
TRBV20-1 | CSARTPSSYNEQFF
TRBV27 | CASSPGTGGFEQYF
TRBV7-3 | CASSLTAVGGRETQYF
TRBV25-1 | CASKDYTGELFF
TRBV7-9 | CASSLYDAGTPEAGELFF
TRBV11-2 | CASSPSKSEAFF
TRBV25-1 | CAIQDWNNEQFF
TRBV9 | CANSVRASPNEQFF
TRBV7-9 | CASSFGSEGPLAYEQYF
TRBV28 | CASSPAGNTEAFF
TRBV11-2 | CASSLHSLANTGELFF
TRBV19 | CASSTVLNEQFF
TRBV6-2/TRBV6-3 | CASSYSKGEQFF
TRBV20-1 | CSAREPKGSAYNEQFF
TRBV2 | CASSVAGGEVDTQYF
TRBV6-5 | CASSYAAGTPSYEQYF
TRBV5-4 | CASSLVENNEQFF
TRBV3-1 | CASSQDIVYNEQFF
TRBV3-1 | CASSSLPGTGAGSSGANVLTF
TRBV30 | CAWSVHGDAANF
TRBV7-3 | CASSLFPIPTGRDYTGELFF
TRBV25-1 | CASSESRQGDYGYTF
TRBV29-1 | CSVRIGGELFF
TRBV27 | CASSLLGGTSTDTQYF
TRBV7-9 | CASTLGGDTEAFF
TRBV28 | CASSFPGPIGGTEAFF
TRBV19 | CASGPPGARETQYF
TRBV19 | CASSPDYNEQFF